Below, one T cell receptor (beta chain) is given with its context. This specimen belongs to a study of blood T cell repertoires in COVID-19. Study in general: Acute and convalescent COVID-19 samples came from the United States, Italy and Spain. PBMCs, B-cell-depleted T cells, or T cells provided the cDNA or gDNA that made up the material.

Per the authors' pipeline: Estimation of nucleated cell counts was performed using reference gene primer amplification. Clones were sequenced by immunoSEQ multiplex PCR, and TCRdb holds only the in-frame ones, with some missing. The DNA gave D and trimming, while V, J and clone size come from that table. The table lists 160,000 or so clones, approximately 84% of them singletons, with 1.1% in the top ten. The receptor's source is a man in his forties or fifties with acute or convalescent COVID-19. Sequencing input: peripheral blood.

CDR3 coding DNA: TGTGCCAGTGTACTGGACTATAGCAATCAGCCCCAGCATTTT. This gives the protein CASVLDYSNQPQHF. The genes are TRBV6-5 and TRBJ1-5; the D is unclear. V shed 9 bases and J shed 0 bases, with 12 bases lying between them. Germline V gene lookup returns CDR1 MNHEY and CDR2 SVGAGI. The CDR3 runs 14 residues.